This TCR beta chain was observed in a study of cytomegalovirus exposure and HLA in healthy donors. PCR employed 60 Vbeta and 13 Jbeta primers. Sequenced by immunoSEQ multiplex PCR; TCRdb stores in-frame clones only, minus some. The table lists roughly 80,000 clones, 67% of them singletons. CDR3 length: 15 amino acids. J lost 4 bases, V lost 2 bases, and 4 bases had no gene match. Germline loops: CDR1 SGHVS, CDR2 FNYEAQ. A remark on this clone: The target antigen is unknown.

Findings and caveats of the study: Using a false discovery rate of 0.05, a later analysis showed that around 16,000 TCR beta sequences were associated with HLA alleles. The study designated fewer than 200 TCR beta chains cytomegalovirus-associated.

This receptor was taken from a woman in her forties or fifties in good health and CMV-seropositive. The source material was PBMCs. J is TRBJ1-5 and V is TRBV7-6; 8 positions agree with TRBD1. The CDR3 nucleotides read TGTGCCAGCAGCTTACTCGACAGGGGTAATCAGCCCCAGCATTTT. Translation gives CASSLLDRGNQPQHF. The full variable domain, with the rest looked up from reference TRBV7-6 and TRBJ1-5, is GAGVSQSPRYKVTKRGQDVALRCDPISGHVSLYWYRQALGQGPEFLTYFNYEAQQDKSGLPNDRFSAERPEGSISTLTIQRTEQRDSAMYRCASSLLDRGNQPQHFGDGTRLSIL.